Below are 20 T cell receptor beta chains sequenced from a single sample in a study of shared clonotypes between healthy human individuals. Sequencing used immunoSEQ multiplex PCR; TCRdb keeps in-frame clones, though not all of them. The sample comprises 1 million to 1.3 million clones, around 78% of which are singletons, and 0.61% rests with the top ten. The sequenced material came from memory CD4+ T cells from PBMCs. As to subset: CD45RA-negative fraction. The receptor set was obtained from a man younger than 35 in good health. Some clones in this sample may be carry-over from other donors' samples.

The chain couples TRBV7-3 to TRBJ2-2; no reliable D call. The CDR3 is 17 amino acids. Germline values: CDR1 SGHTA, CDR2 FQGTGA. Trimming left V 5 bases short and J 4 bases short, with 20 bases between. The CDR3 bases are TGTGCCAGCAGCCCAGTAAATGGTCTAGTTGGCACCGGGGAGCTGTTTTTT. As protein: CASSPVNGLVGTGELFF.

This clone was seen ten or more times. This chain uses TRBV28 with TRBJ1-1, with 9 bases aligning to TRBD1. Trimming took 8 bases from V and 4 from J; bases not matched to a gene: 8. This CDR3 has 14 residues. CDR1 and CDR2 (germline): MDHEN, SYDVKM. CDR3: CASWRDRAGTEAFF. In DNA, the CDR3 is TGTGCCAGCTGGAGGGACAGGGCGGGCACTGAAGCTTTCTTT.

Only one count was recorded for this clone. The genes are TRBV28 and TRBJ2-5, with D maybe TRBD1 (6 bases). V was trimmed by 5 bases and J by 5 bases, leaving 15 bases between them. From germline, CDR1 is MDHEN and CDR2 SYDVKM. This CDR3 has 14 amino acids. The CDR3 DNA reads TGTGCCAGCAGTCTGAAGGGGGTTTGGGAGACCCAGTACTTC. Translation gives CASSLKGVWETQYF.

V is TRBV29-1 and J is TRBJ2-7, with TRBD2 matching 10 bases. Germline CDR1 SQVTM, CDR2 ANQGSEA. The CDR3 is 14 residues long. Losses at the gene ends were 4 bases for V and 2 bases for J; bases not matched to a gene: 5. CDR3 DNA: TGCAGCGTTGCTAGCGGGAGCGGGCCCTACGAGCAGTACTTC. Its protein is CSVASGSGPYEQYF.

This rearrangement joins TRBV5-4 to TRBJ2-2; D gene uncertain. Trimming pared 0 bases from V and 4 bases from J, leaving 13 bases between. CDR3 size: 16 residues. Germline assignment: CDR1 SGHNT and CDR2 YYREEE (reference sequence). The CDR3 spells CASSLVVVGGTGELFF. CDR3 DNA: TGTGCCAGCAGCTTGGTGGTAGTTGGTGGCACCGGGGAGCTGTTTTTT.

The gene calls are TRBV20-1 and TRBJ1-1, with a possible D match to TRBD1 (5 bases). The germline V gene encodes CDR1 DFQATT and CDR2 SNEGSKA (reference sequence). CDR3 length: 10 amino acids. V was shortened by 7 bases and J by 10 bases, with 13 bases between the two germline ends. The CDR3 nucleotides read TGCAGTGTCGGCGAGGGGCGAGCTTTCTTT. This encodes CSVGEGRAFF.

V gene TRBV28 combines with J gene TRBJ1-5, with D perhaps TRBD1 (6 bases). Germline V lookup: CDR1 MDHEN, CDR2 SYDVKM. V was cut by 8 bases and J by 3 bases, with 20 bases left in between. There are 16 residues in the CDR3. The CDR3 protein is CASSLKAGHDNQPQHF. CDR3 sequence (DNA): TGTGCCAGCTCCCTGAAGGCGGGACACGACAATCAGCCCCAGCATTTT.

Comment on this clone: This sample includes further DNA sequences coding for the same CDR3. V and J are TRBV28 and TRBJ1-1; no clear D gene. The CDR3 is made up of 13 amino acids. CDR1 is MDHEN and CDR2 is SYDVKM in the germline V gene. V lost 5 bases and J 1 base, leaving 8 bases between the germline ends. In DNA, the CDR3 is TGTGCCAGCAGTCTCGACGGGAACACTGAAGCTTTCTTT. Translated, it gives CASSLDGNTEAFF.

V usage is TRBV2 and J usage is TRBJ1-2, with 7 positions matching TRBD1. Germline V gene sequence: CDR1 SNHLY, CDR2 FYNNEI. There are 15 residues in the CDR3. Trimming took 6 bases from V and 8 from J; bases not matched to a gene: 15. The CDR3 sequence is CASSESRDRFYGYTF. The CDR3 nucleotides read TGTGCCAGCAGCGAATCCCGGGACAGATTTTACGGCTACACCTTC. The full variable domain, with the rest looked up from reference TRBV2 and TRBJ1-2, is EPEVTQTPSHQVTQMGQEVILRCVPISNHLYFYWYRQILGQKVEFLVSFYNNEISEKSEIFDDQFSVERPDGSNFTLKIRSTKLEDSAMYFCASSESRDRFYGYTFGSGTRLTVV.

The CDR3 nucleotides read TGTGCCATCAGTGAGGGGGACAGGGGTGTTGGTAGCGGGGCCTCCTACAATGAGCAGTTCTTC. This codes for CAISEGDRGVGSGASYNEQFF. This chain links TRBV10-3 with TRBJ2-1, with TRBD1 matching 10 bases. The germline gives CDR1 ENHRY, CDR2 SYGVKD. The CDR3 runs to 21 residues. Germline trimming cut 2 bases from V and 0 bases from J; bases unmatched to any gene: 16.

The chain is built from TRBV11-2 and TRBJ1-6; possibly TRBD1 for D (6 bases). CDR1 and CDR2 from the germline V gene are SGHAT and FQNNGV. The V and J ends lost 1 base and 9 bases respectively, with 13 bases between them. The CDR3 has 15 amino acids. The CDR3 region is CASSLGQGLGSPLHF. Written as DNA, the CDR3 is TGTGCCAGCAGCTTAGGTCAGGGGCTGGGTTCACCCCTCCACTTT.

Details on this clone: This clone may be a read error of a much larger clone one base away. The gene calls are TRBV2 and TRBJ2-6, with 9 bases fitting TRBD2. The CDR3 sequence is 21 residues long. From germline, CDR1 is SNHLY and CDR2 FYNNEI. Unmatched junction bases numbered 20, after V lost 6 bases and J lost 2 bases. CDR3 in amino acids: CASRRARGLSGGSTGANVLTF. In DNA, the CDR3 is TGTGCCAGCAGGCGGGCCCGGGGCCTCAGCGGGGGGTCCACTGGGGCCAACGTCCTGACTTTC.

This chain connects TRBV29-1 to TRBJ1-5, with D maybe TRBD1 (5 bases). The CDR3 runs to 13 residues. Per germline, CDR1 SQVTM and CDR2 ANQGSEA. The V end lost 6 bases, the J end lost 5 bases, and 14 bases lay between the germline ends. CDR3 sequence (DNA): TGCAGCGTGGGGGAAGGGGCCGATCAGCCCCAGCATTTT. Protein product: CSVGEGADQPQHF.

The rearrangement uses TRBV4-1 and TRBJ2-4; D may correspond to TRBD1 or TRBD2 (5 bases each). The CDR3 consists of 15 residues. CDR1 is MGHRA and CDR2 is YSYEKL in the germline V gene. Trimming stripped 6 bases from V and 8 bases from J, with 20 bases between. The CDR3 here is CASRDQGSVGDIQYF. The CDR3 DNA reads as TGCGCCAGCAGGGACCAAGGATCGGTGGGGGACATTCAGTACTTC.

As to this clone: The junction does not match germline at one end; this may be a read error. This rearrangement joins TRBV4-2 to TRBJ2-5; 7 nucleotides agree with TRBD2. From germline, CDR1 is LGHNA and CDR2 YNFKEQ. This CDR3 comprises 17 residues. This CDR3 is CASSEEALAGVKETQYF. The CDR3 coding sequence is TGTGCCAGCAGCGAAGAGGCCCTCGCGGGAGTCAAAGAGACCCAGTACTTC.

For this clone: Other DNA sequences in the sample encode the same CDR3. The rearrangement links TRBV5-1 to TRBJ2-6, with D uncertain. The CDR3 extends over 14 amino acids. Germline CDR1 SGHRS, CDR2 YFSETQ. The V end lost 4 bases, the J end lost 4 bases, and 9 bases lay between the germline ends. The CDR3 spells CASSPNLGANVLTF. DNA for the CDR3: TGCGCCAGCAGCCCTAACCTCGGGGCCAACGTCCTGACTTTC.

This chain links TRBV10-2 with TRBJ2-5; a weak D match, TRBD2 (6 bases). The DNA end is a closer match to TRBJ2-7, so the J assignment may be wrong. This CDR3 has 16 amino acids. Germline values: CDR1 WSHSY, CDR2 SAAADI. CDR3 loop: CASSEIGGVPPYEQYF. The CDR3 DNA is TGCGCCAGCAGTGAGATCGGCGGGGTCCCCCCCTACGAGCAGTACTTC.

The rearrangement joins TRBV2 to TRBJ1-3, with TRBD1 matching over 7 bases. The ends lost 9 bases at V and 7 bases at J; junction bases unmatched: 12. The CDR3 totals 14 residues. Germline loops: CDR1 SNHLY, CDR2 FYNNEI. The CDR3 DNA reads TGTGCCAGTTGGAGTCCGGGACAGAAGAACACCATATATTTT. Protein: CASWSPGQKNTIYF.

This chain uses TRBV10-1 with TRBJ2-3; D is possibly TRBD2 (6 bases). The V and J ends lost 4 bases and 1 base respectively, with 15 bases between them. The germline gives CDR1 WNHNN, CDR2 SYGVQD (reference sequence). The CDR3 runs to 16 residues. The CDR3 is CASSGSQRAGTDTQYF. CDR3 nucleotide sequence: TGCGCCAGCAGTGGGTCGCAGCGGGCGGGCACAGATACGCAGTATTTT.

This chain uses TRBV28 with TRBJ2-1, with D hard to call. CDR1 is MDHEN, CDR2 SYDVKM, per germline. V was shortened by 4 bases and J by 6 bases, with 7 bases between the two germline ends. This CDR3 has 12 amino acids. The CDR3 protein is CASSSRFNEQFF. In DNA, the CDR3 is TGTGCCAGCAGTTCCAGATTCAATGAGCAGTTCTTC. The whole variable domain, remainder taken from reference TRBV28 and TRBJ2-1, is DVKVTQSSRYLVKRTGEKVFLECVQDMDHENMFWYRQDPGLGLRLIYFSYDVKMKEKGDIPEGYSVSREKKERFSLILESASTNQTSMYLCASSSRFNEQFFGPGTRLTVL.